The next 18 T cell receptor beta chains were all read from a single sample in a study of blood T cell repertoires in COVID-19. Produced via immunoSEQ multiplex PCR; TCRdb's table is partial and in-frame only. This table has over 55,000 clones, more than 70% appearing once. The material sequenced was peripheral blood. The receptors shown here come from a man aged 45-60 years with active COVID-19.

CDR3 in amino acids: CASRRAGLAPPDTQYF. In nucleotides, the CDR3 is TGTGCCAGCAGACGCGCGGGACTAGCACCCCCAGATACGCAGTATTTT. V usage is TRBV2 and J usage is TRBJ2-3; 9 bases map to TRBD2. The trim removed 6 bases at V and 4 bases at J, leaving 11 bases unmatched. Germline V gives CDR1 SNHLY, CDR2 FYNNEI. This CDR3 contains 16 residues.

V gene TRBV27 combines with J gene TRBJ1-2; D perhaps matches TRBD1 (5 bases). The CDR3 contains 12 residues. CDR1 is MNHEY, CDR2 SMNVEV, per germline (reference sequence). Trimming stripped 8 bases from V and 8 bases from J, with 15 bases between. The CDR3 nucleotides are TGTGCCAGCGGTGCCCCAGGGTACGGCTACACCTTC. This gives the protein CASGAPGYGYTF.

This chain connects TRBV6-2 or TRBV6-3 to TRBJ1-2; D not certain. The length of the CDR3 is 11 residues. V lost 6 bases and J 9 bases, leaving 11 bases between the germline ends. The germline V gene has CDR1 MNHEY and CDR2 SVGEGT. The CDR3 DNA reads TGTGCCAGCAGCTCCACCACTCGCTACACCTTC. Encoded protein: CASSSTTRYTF.

This rearrangement joins TRBV5-5 to TRBJ1-2, with TRBD1 as a possible D gene (6 bases). CDR1 and CDR2 (germline): SGHKS, YYEKEE (reference sequence). Trimming stripped 5 bases from V and 2 bases from J, with 10 bases between. This CDR3 contains 13 residues. In DNA form, the CDR3 reads TGTGCCAGCAGACCGACAGGCAACTATGGCTACACCTTC. It codes for CASRPTGNYGYTF. Looking up the rest from reference TRBV5-5 and TRBJ1-2 gives the full variable domain: DAGVTQSPTHLIKTRGQQVTLRCSPISGHKSVSWYQQVLGQGPQFIFQYYEKEERGRGNFPDRFSARQFPNYSSELNVNALLLGDSALYLCASRPTGNYGYTFGSGTRLTVV.

The V call is TRBV7-2, the J call TRBJ2-3; tentatively, D is TRBD1 (6 bases). The CDR3 has 15 residues. Per germline, CDR1 SGHTA and CDR2 FQGNSA. Between the trimmed V and J ends, which lost 1 base and 2 bases, there was a span of 10 bases. This CDR3 reads CASSLGVGATDTQYF. The DNA of the CDR3 is TGTGCCAGCAGCTTAGGGGTGGGGGCCACAGATACGCAGTATTTT.

This chain joins TRBV15 and TRBJ2-3; 7 positions agree with TRBD2. The junction had 7 bases not matched to a gene; V was cut back by 8 bases and J by 5 bases. CDR3 length equals 13 residues. Germline values: CDR1 LNHNV, CDR2 YYDKDF (reference sequence). CDR3 amino acids: CATGGGGEDTQYF. CDR3 coding DNA: TGTGCCACCGGCGGGGGAGGGGAAGATACGCAGTATTTT.

The chain combines TRBV21-1 with TRBJ1-5. TRBV21-1 corresponds to a pseudogene. CDR3 length: 15 residues. The CDR3 protein is CASNDGGTYRQPQHF. The CDR3 nucleotides read TGTGCCAGCAACGACGGGGGGACCTATCGGCAGCCCCAGCATTTT.

The rearrangement joins TRBV29-1 to TRBJ2-1; 8 bases align to TRBD1. The germline V gene has CDR1 SQVTM and CDR2 ANQGSEA. V shed 2 bases, J shed 4 bases, and the junction held 4 bases outside the gene matches. The CDR3 extends over 14 amino acids. The CDR3 is CSVENRDRYNEQFF. The CDR3 DNA follows: TGCAGCGTTGAAAACCGGGACAGGTACAATGAGCAGTTCTTC.

V usage is TRBV11-2 and J usage is TRBJ2-1; 7 nucleotides match TRBD2. The CDR3 is 14 amino acids. The junction had 5 bases not matched to a gene; V was cut back by 3 bases and J by 6 bases. CDR1 is SGHAT and CDR2 is FQNNGV in the germline V gene. Here the CDR3 reads CASSLGGSLNEQFF. The CDR3 DNA follows: TGTGCCAGCAGCTTGGGAGGGTCCCTCAATGAGCAGTTCTTC.

The rearrangement joins TRBV7-6 to TRBJ2-1; 8 bases fit TRBD1. This CDR3 contains 15 residues. The J segment lost 2 bases and the V segment lost 4 bases, leaving 4 bases of the junction unmatched. Germline CDR1 and CDR2: SGHVS and FNYEAQ. The DNA of the CDR3 is TGTGCCAGCAGCTCCGACAGGGGACCCTACAATGAGCAGTTCTTC. As protein: CASSSDRGPYNEQFF.

The chain carries TRBV13 and TRBJ2-1, with TRBD2 as a possible D gene (6 bases). This CDR3 is built from 14 residues. The V and J ends lost 4 bases and 6 bases respectively, with 13 bases between them. Germline CDR1 reads PRHDT; CDR2 reads FYEKMQ (reference sequence). The CDR3 loop reads CASSSRGSGNEQFF. CDR3 sequence (DNA): TGTGCCAGCAGCTCCCGGGGTAGCGGCAATGAGCAGTTCTTC.

The gene calls are TRBV12-3 or TRBV12-4 and TRBJ2-5; D unclear. The end of the DNA aligns better with TRBJ2-7, so the J call may be wrong. The CDR3 spans 12 residues. CDR3 sequence: CASIGESYEQYF. CDR3 coding DNA: TGTGCCAGCATTGGAGAATCCTACGAGCAGTACTTC.

This sequence joins TRBV6-2 or TRBV6-3 and TRBJ2-2; 11 positions agree with TRBD2. The CDR3 extends over 16 amino acids. The germline V gene encodes CDR1 MNHEY and CDR2 SVGEGT. The ends lost 4 bases at V and 7 bases at J; junction bases unmatched: 8. The CDR3 DNA follows: TGTGCCAGCAGTTTCTCTAGCGGGGGGCTCGGCGGGGAGCTGTTTTTT. Translation: CASSFSSGGLGGELFF.

V is TRBV2 and J is TRBJ1-5; 7 bases align to TRBD1. The CDR3 is 17 residues long. The trim removed 5 bases at V and 2 bases at J, leaving 12 bases unmatched. From germline, CDR1 is SNHLY and CDR2 FYNNEI. CDR3 loop: CASSTMYRGVGNQPQHF. CDR3 in DNA: TGTGCCAGCAGTACCATGTACAGGGGAGTAGGCAATCAGCCCCAGCATTTT.

The chain joins TRBV5-1 to TRBJ2-7; 13 positions match TRBD2. V gave up 4 bases and J gave up 1 base; unmatched junction bases: 5. This CDR3 comprises 16 residues. Germline assignment: CDR1 SGHRS and CDR2 YFSETQ. CDR3 nucleotides: TGCGCCAGCAGCACCGGGACTAGCGGGAAGTCCTACGAGCAGTACTTC. The encoded protein is CASSTGTSGKSYEQYF.

The chain combines TRBV5-1 with TRBJ2-7; 12 bases map to TRBD1. Germline assignment: CDR1 SGHRS and CDR2 YFSETQ. V shed 3 bases, J shed 10 bases, and the junction held 11 bases outside the gene matches. The CDR3 has 15 amino acids. The CDR3 DNA follows: TGCGCCAGCAGCTCGGGGACAGGGGGCGTAGGTGGACAGTACTTC. Translated: CASSSGTGGVGGQYF.

This clone showed up many times. The V gene is TRBV2, the J gene TRBJ2-7; the match to TRBD1 covers 7 bases. Germline CDR1 reads SNHLY; CDR2 reads FYNNEI. The CDR3 length is 15 residues. V lost 6 bases and J lost 5; bases outside the gene matches: 13. The CDR3 region is CASSPGTDPVNEQYF. The DNA for the CDR3 is TGTGCCAGCAGCCCCGGGACAGACCCTGTAAACGAGCAGTACTTC.

The chain carries TRBV5-1 and TRBJ2-1; 12 bases agree with TRBD2. The CDR3 has 16 amino acids. Trimming at V came to 4 bases and at J to 5 bases, leaving 7 bases not matched to a gene. CDR1 and CDR2 (germline): SGHRS, YFSETQ. The CDR3 reads CASSPLAGGFHNEQFF. CDR3 nucleotide sequence: TGCGCCAGCAGCCCACTAGCGGGAGGCTTTCACAATGAGCAGTTCTTC.